Listed here are 10 T cell receptor beta chains from one sample, sequenced in a study of regulatory T cells in long-lasting Graves disease. Specified time point: newly diagnosed GD, antithyroid drugs for less than 3 months. RNA extracted from PBMCs served as the sequencing template. Arm-PCR of CDR3 regions and iRepertoire HTBI primers were the basis on which TCR beta libraries were built. Each CDR3 protein gets one entry after TCRdb re-called the multiplex PCR reads with MiXCR. This sample has around 250,000 distinct CDR3 sequences, with 20% to 25% found just once. The input for sequencing was peripheral blood mononuclear cells (PBMCs), taken at new diagnosis, from a patient treated with antithyroid drugs. These receptors were taken from a female donor with Graves disease.

The chain joins TRBV6-2 or TRBV6-3 to TRBJ1-5; TRBD1 might be the D (6 bases). V shed 7 bases and J shed 7 bases, with 17 bases lying between them. This CDR3 is 14 amino acids long. Germline V gives CDR1 MNHEY, CDR2 SVGEGT. CDR3 nucleotide sequence: TGTGCCAGCACCACACAGGGAACCAACCAGCCCCAGCATTTT. Protein product: CASTTQGTNQPQHF.

This clonotype was recorded many times. At one end, the junction sequence differs from germline, possibly due to a read error. V gene TRBV29-1 combines with J gene TRBJ2-5, with 7 bases identical to TRBD2. CDR1 is SQVTM, CDR2 ANQGSEA, per germline. This CDR3 region has 9 residues. The CDR3 here is CSVDSGRNF. The CDR3 nucleotides are TGCAGCGTTGATTCCGGGAGGAACTTC.

This clonotype appeared many times. This chain links TRBV3-1 with TRBJ2-1; TRBD2 agrees at 11 bases. The CDR3 spans 20 residues. Trimming removed 0 bases from V and 7 bases from J; junction bases left unmatched: 17. Germline V CDR1 and CDR2: LGHDT, YNNKEL (reference sequence). The CDR3 sequence: CASSQDRASGGMMRGNEQFF. The CDR3 nucleotides are TGTGCCAGCAGCCAAGATCGGGCTAGCGGGGGGATGATGCGGGGGAATGAGCAGTTCTTC.

This clonotype was picked up many times. In DNA form, the CDR3 reads TGTGCCAGCAGCCTCGCACCCGACACCGGGGAGCTGTTTTTT. Translated, it gives CASSLAPDTGELFF. The J gene is TRBJ2-2, the V gene TRBV7-9; D remains unclear. Germline V gene data show CDR1 as SEHNR and CDR2 as FQNEAQ (reference sequence). The CDR3 has 14 amino acids. Trimming removed 5 bases from V and 3 bases from J, with 10 bases in between.

This clonotype was picked up many times. The chain is built from TRBV2 and TRBJ2-2; 10 nucleotides align to TRBD1. The trim removed 6 bases at V and 7 bases at J, leaving 8 bases unmatched. CDR1 is SNHLY and CDR2 is FYNNEI in the germline V gene. There are 15 residues in the CDR3. CDR3 bases: TGTGCCAGCAGAGCCGGGACAGGGGTAATCGGGGAGCTGTTTTTT. Protein: CASRAGTGVIGELFF. The variable domain in full, completed from reference TRBV2 and TRBJ2-2, reads EPEVTQTPSHQVTQMGQEVILRCVPISNHLYFYWYRQILGQKVEFLVSFYNNEISEKSEIFDDQFSVERPDGSNFTLKIRSTKLEDSAMYFCASRAGTGVIGELFFGEGSRLTVL.

This clonotype showed up many times. This chain links TRBV7-2 with TRBJ2-2; no clear D gene. Trimming took 5 bases from V and 5 from J, leaving 9 bases between them. This CDR3 has 13 residues. The germline gives CDR1 SGHTA, CDR2 FQGNSA. CDR3 coding DNA: TGTGCCAGCAGCCAAGTCCTTACCGGGGAGCTGTTTTTT. Its protein is CASSQVLTGELFF.

In this sample, this clonotype turned up many times. This chain links TRBV4-2 with TRBJ2-1; perhaps TRBD1 as D (6 bases). V lost 4 bases to trimming and J lost 4 bases, with 23 bases between them. Germline V gives CDR1 LGHNA, CDR2 YNFKEQ. CDR3 length: 18 residues. The CDR3 reads CASSPRAEGETGYNEQFF. Written as DNA, the CDR3 is TGTGCCAGCAGCCCAAGAGCCGAGGGGGAAACAGGGTACAATGAGCAGTTCTTC.

This clonotype has ten or more counts. CDR3 loop: CASSAADRASYNEQFF. Here the CDR3 DNA reads TGTGCCAGCAGCGCGGCGGACAGGGCCTCCTACAATGAGCAGTTCTTC. The rearrangement links TRBV3-1 to TRBJ2-1, with 8 bases that match TRBD1. CDR1 is LGHDT, CDR2 YNNKEL, per germline (reference sequence). V gave up 5 bases and J gave up 0 bases; unmatched junction bases: 6. The CDR3 extends over 16 amino acids.

This clonotype was recorded many times. The rearrangement joins TRBV7-9 to TRBJ2-1, with 8 bases matching TRBD1. Looked up from germline, CDR1 is SEHNR and CDR2 is FQNEAQ (reference sequence). The CDR3 has 16 residues. The V gene end was trimmed by 1 base and the J gene end by 8 bases; junction bases not matched to a gene: 10. The CDR3 sequence is CASSLGQGQVVDEQFF. In DNA, the CDR3 is TGTGCCAGCAGCTTAGGCCAGGGACAGGTGGTCGATGAGCAGTTCTTC.

This clonotype has a count of ten or more. The chain has TRBV15 and TRBJ2-3; 11 nucleotides match TRBD2. Trimming at V came to 1 base and at J to 8 bases, leaving 11 bases not matched to a gene. CDR1 and CDR2 (germline): LNHNV, YYDKDF (reference sequence). This CDR3 contains 17 residues. The CDR3 DNA reads TGTGCCACCAGCAGAGTGGATAGCGGGGGGGTTCATGGTACGCAGTATTTT. The encoded protein is CATSRVDSGGVHGTQYF.